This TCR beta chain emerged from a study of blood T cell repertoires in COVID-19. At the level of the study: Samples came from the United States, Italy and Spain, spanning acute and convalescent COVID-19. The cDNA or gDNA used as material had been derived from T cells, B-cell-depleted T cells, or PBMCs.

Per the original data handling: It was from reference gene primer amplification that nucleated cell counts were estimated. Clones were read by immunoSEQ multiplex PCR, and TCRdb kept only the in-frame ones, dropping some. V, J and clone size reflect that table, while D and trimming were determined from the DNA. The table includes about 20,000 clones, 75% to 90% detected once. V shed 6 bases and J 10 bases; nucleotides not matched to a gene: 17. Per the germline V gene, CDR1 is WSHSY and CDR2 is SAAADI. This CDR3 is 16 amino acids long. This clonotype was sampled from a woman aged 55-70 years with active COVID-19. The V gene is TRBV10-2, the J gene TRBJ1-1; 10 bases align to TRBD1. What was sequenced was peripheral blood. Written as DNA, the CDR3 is TGCGCCAGCAGCGACTCGGTGGGGACAGGGGATATTGGAGCTTTCTTT. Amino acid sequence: CASSDSVGTGDIGAFF.